A single sample gave rise to the 7 T cell receptor beta chains below, sequenced in a study of monozygotic twins with inflammatory bowel disease. Using the 5' RACE reads, TCRdb records one entry per CDR3 protein without DNA. The repertoire table contains about 210,000 distinct CDR3 sequences. Sequenced: blood. Every receptor here comes from a human donor with ulcerative colitis or Crohn's disease, or a healthy co-twin of an affected twin (not recorded which).

The chain couples TRBV5-1 to TRBJ1-1; the D call of TRBD1 rests on TCRdb alone, since no DNA is present to check it. Per germline, CDR1 SGHRS and CDR2 YFSETQ. The CDR3 is 16 amino acids. The CDR3 spells CASSLRRTGAGTEAFF. The complete variable domain, with remaining parts taken from reference TRBV5-1 and TRBJ1-1, reads KAGVTQTPRYLIKTRGQQVTLSCSPISGHRSVSWYQQTPGQGLQFLFEYFSETQRNKGNFPGRFSGRQFSNSRSEMNVSTLELGDSALYLCASSLRRTGAGTEAFFGQGTRLTVV.

The V and J genes are TRBV20-1 and TRBJ2-7; TCRdb's D gene call, TRBD1, goes unchecked for lack of DNA. Germline V gene sequence: CDR1 DFQATT, CDR2 SNEGSKA (reference sequence). The CDR3 totals 15 residues. This chain's CDR3 is CSAGVVQVQTYEQYF.

This sequence joins TRBV4-2 and TRBJ1-2; TCRdb lists TRBD1, though no DNA is available to test this call. The CDR3 spans 16 residues. The germline V gene encodes CDR1 LGHNA and CDR2 YNFKEQ. CDR3 protein: CASSQEMLAGKGGYTF.

The chain employs TRBV7-2 and TRBJ1-6; TCRdb reports TRBD1, a call that lacks DNA to check it against. The V gene's germline CDR1 is SGHTA and CDR2 FQGNSA. This CDR3 comprises 15 residues. The chain's CDR3 is CASSYWDRSNSPLHF.

The chain combines TRBV4-1 with TRBJ2-7; TCRdb calls TRBD1, which cannot be checked without DNA. Germline CDR1 reads MGHRA; CDR2 reads YSYEKL. The length of the CDR3 is 17 residues. The chain's CDR3 is CASSRGVLGSQTYEQYF.

The chain employs TRBV12-3 or TRBV12-4 and TRBJ2-7. CDR3 length equals 12 residues. This CDR3 is CASSLGHIEQYF.

The V call is TRBV11-2, the J call TRBJ1-2; checking the TCRdb D call of TRBD1 is not possible without DNA. CDR1 is SGHAT, CDR2 FQNNGV, per germline. CDR3 length: 15 residues. Here the CDR3 reads CASSSLDRAAGSYTF.